Below, 27 T cell receptor beta chains from the same sample are listed, as sequenced in a study of identical twins. TCRdb processed the 5' RACE reads anew with MiXCR; each CDR3 protein has one entry. Here the sample spans hundreds of thousands of distinct CDR3 sequences, about 8.3% being singletons. These data are also associated with another study on yellow fever vaccine responses in identical twins.

The material sequenced was memory (CD45RO+) T cells sorted from blood. These TCRs come from a woman aged 18-29 years in good health.

This clonotype occurred many times. V is TRBV7-9 and J is TRBJ2-7, with D possibly being TRBD2 (5 bases). V was trimmed by 5 bases and J by 5 bases, leaving 16 bases between them. The V gene's germline CDR1 is SEHNR and CDR2 FQNEAQ (reference sequence). This CDR3 is built from 14 residues. Written as DNA, the CDR3 is TGTGCCAGCAGCCCGCGAGGAGGCGTGAACGAGCAGTACTTC. It yields the protein CASSPRGGVNEQYF.

The chain has TRBV20-1 and TRBJ2-1, with 10 positions matching TRBD2. Germline CDR1 and CDR2: DFQATT and SNEGSKA (reference sequence). The CDR3 is made up of 13 amino acids. With 4 bases clipped from V and 9 bases from J, the junction kept 6 bases outside the gene matches. In nucleotides, the CDR3 is TGCAGTGCTATAGCGGGAGGATTTGGTGAGCAGTTCTTC. Protein product: CSAIAGGFGEQFF.

This clonotype appeared many times. The rearrangement joins TRBV7-2 to TRBJ1-2; 9 nucleotides agree with TRBD1. V gave up 0 bases and J gave up 2 bases; unmatched junction bases: 4. This CDR3 comprises 16 residues. Germline V gives CDR1 SGHTA, CDR2 FQGNSA. In nucleotides, the CDR3 is TGTGCCAGCAGCTTAGCGCAGACAGGGGGAAACTATGGCTACACCTTC. Its protein product is CASSLAQTGGNYGYTF.

This clonotype was found many times. The chain employs TRBV5-1 and TRBJ2-1, with 7 bases aligning to TRBD2. V trimming: 5 bases; J trimming: 3 bases; junction bases outside the gene matches: 11. Germline lookup yields CDR1 SGHRS and CDR2 YFSETQ. This CDR3 has 16 residues. CDR3 sequence: CASRPTSLYLYNEQFF. The CDR3 DNA is TGCGCCAGCAGACCGACTAGCCTTTACCTCTACAATGAGCAGTTCTTC.

This clonotype came up many times. The V call is TRBV3-1, the J call TRBJ1-1, with a tentative D call TRBD1 (5 bases). There are 15 residues in the CDR3. Looked up from germline, CDR1 is LGHDT and CDR2 is YNNKEL (reference sequence). V lost 6 bases to trimming and J lost 4 bases, with 18 bases between them. This CDR3 reads CASSQEVIQGTEAFF. The CDR3 region has the DNA TGTGCCAGCAGTCAGGAAGTTATTCAGGGCACTGAAGCTTTCTTT.

This clonotype has just a few counts. The CDR3 loop reads CASSLDGTTNEKLFF. The DNA of the CDR3 is TGCGCCAGCAGCTTGGACGGAACAACTAATGAAAAACTGTTTTTT. This chain links TRBV5-1 with TRBJ1-4, with no clear D. Germline-derived CDR1 and CDR2 are SGHRS and YFSETQ. The CDR3 totals 15 residues. V gave up 0 bases and J gave up 0 bases, with 6 bases separating them. The full variable domain, its missing parts supplied by reference TRBV5-1 and TRBJ1-4, is KAGVTQTPRYLIKTRGQQVTLSCSPISGHRSVSWYQQTPGQGLQFLFEYFSETQRNKGNFPGRFSGRQFSNSRSEMNVSTLELGDSALYLCASSLDGTTNEKLFFGSGTQLSVL.

This clonotype has more than one count but fewer than ten. The chain employs TRBV11-2 and TRBJ2-5; 7 nucleotides match TRBD2. CDR1 and CDR2 (germline): SGHAT, FQNNGV. CDR3 length: 17 residues. V was pared by 1 base and J by 1 base, with 9 bases of the junction left unmatched. The CDR3 protein is CASSLVRGGPIQETQYF. In DNA, the CDR3 is TGTGCCAGCAGCTTAGTTCGGGGAGGGCCTATCCAAGAGACCCAGTACTTC.

Only a few counts were recorded for this clonotype. This chain connects TRBV29-1 to TRBJ2-2; D call uncertain. V was shortened by 5 bases and J by 5 bases, with 15 bases between the two germline ends. The CDR3 runs 14 residues. CDR1 SQVTM and CDR2 ANQGSEA come from the germline V gene. CDR3 sequence: CSVLWDLRTGELFF. The CDR3 bases are TGCAGCGTTCTCTGGGATCTCAGGACCGGGGAGCTGTTTTTT.

The chain couples TRBV6-5 to TRBJ2-7; 8 bases map to TRBD2. Per the germline V gene, CDR1 is MNHEY and CDR2 is SVGAGI. CDR3 length: 15 amino acids. V was clipped by 4 bases and J by 5 bases; unmatched bases: 10. In DNA form, the CDR3 reads TGTGCCAGCAGTTTGATAAGCGGGAGTAGCCACGAGCAGTACTTC. This gives the protein CASSLISGSSHEQYF.

This clonotype has ten or more counts. The rearrangement uses TRBV27 and TRBJ2-1; 10 bases match TRBD2. CDR3 length: 15 amino acids. CDR1 is MNHEY and CDR2 is SMNVEV in the germline V gene (reference sequence). V lost 5 bases and J lost 4; bases outside the gene matches: 5. The CDR3 spells CASSPLSGRYNEQFF. The CDR3 bases are TGTGCCAGCAGTCCCCTTAGCGGGAGGTACAATGAGCAGTTCTTC.

This clonotype was counted a few times. The rearrangement links TRBV5-6 to TRBJ2-7; D is ambiguous. The V and J ends lost 4 bases and 3 bases respectively, with 11 bases between them. The V gene's germline CDR1 is SGHDT and CDR2 YYEEEE. The CDR3 has 13 amino acids. DNA for the CDR3: TGTGCCAGCAGCCGGTCGGGCGGCTACGAGCAGTACTTC. Translating it yields CASSRSGGYEQYF.

The chain couples TRBV2 to TRBJ2-3; D perhaps matches TRBD2 (6 bases). V lost 10 bases and J 2 bases, leaving 19 bases between the germline ends. From germline, CDR1 is SNHLY and CDR2 FYNNEI. The CDR3 runs 15 residues. The CDR3 reads CATSNRDSFTDTQYF. The DNA for the CDR3 is TGTGCCACCTCAAATCGGGACTCGTTCACAGATACGCAGTATTTT.

V and J are TRBV28 and TRBJ2-7; TRBD1 is a possible D gene (5 bases). CDR1 is MDHEN and CDR2 is SYDVKM in the germline V gene. Between the trimmed V and J ends, which lost 6 bases and 2 bases, there was a span of 11 bases. The CDR3 is 13 residues long. The CDR3 sequence is CASRPQAPYEQYF. The CDR3 region has the DNA TGTGCCAGCAGGCCACAGGCGCCCTACGAGCAGTACTTC.

This clonotype was counted at least ten times. The V call is TRBV6-5, the J call TRBJ2-3, with 7 bases lining up with TRBD1. CDR1 is MNHEY, CDR2 SVGAGI, per germline. J gave up 7 bases and V 2 bases, and 3 bases lay outside the gene matches. The CDR3 is made up of 13 amino acids. CDR3 protein: CASSYTTGNTQYF. For the CDR3, the DNA is TGTGCCAGCAGTTACACGACAGGGAATACGCAGTATTTT.

This clonotype was counted a few times. The chain employs TRBV3-1 and TRBJ2-5; TRBD1 matches at 9 bases. The junction had 7 bases not matched to a gene; V was cut back by 2 bases and J by 6 bases. This CDR3 has 15 amino acids. Germline lookup yields CDR1 LGHDT and CDR2 YNNKEL (reference sequence). The CDR3, as DNA: TGTGCCAGCAGCCAACAGGGACAGGGTTCGAAGACCCAGTACTTC. It codes for CASSQQGQGSKTQYF.

This clonotype showed up just a few times. V usage is TRBV28 and J usage is TRBJ2-5; 10 bases agree with TRBD2. The CDR3 length is 15 residues. Germline CDR1 and CDR2: MDHEN and SYDVKM. The ends lost 1 base at V and 5 bases at J; junction bases unmatched: 4. The CDR3 sequence: CASSLSASGGETQYF. The CDR3 DNA reads TGTGCCAGCAGTTTATCGGCTAGCGGGGGTGAGACCCAGTACTTC.

The table lists this clonotype with many counts. The chain is built from TRBV3-1 and TRBJ1-1, with D tentatively TRBD1 (5 bases). The V gene's germline CDR1 is LGHDT and CDR2 YNNKEL (reference sequence). Trimming shortened V by 1 base and J by 5 bases, and 11 bases separated the two germline ends. CDR3 length: 14 amino acids. The CDR3 here is CASSQGGVGTEAFF. The CDR3 DNA reads as TGTGCCAGCAGCCAAGGGGGCGTTGGGACTGAAGCTTTCTTT.

This CDR3 reads CASSVDSNTGELFF. The CDR3 DNA follows: TGTGCCAGCAGCGTAGACTCTAACACCGGGGAGCTGTTTTTT. V gene TRBV9 combines with J gene TRBJ2-2; D uncertain. The V gene lost 0 bases and the J gene lost 2 bases, with 5 bases spanning the gap. The CDR3 covers 14 residues. Germline assignment: CDR1 SGDLS and CDR2 YYNGEE.

This clonotype was detected many times. V usage is TRBV29-1 and J usage is TRBJ1-2; D remains ambiguous. V was trimmed by 4 bases and J by 0 bases, leaving 9 bases between them. The CDR3 totals 13 residues. Germline values: CDR1 SQVTM, CDR2 ANQGSEA. CDR3 nucleotides: TGCAGCGTTGGGGAGCGATCTAACTATGGCTACACCTTC. Its translation: CSVGERSNYGYTF.

The DNA of the CDR3 is TGCGCCAGCAGTGACTCCCAGTCAGGGGTTCAGCCCCAGCATTTT. This codes for CASSDSQSGVQPQHF. The V call is TRBV10-2, the J call TRBJ1-5; the D gene is possibly TRBD1 (6 bases). The CDR3 covers 15 residues. Germline V CDR1 and CDR2: WSHSY, SAAADI. Trimming took off 3 bases at V and 6 bases at J, with 15 bases between the two ends.

The rearrangement joins TRBV10-3 to TRBJ2-1; perhaps TRBD2 as D (6 bases). V was shortened by 4 bases and J by 6 bases, with 16 bases between the two germline ends. The CDR3 extends over 15 amino acids. Germline assignment: CDR1 ENHRY and CDR2 SYGVKD. CDR3: CAISVSGTSLNEQFF. As DNA, the CDR3 is TGTGCCATCAGTGTTAGCGGAACGTCGCTCAATGAGCAGTTCTTC.

The chain joins TRBV4-1 to TRBJ2-7; D might be TRBD1 or TRBD2, each matching 5 bases. The CDR3 runs to 16 residues. The germline gives CDR1 MGHRA, CDR2 YSYEKL. Trimming shortened V by 1 base and J by 4 bases, and 17 bases separated the two germline ends. The CDR3 loop reads CASSQVLPGRKYEQYF. The CDR3 DNA reads TGCGCCAGCAGCCAAGTACTCCCGGGACGTAAGTACGAGCAGTACTTC.

The chain uses TRBV9 and TRBJ2-4; D unclear. This CDR3 is 14 amino acids long. Germline CDR1 reads SGDLS; CDR2 reads YYNGEE. V lost 4 bases, J lost 1 base, and 9 bases lay in between. The CDR3 sequence is CASSSRGAKNIQYF. In DNA, the CDR3 is TGTGCCAGCAGCAGTCGTGGCGCCAAAAACATTCAGTACTTC.

In its sample, this clonotype was seen many times. This chain uses TRBV5-1 with TRBJ1-1; D is perhaps TRBD1 (5 bases). The CDR3 length is 14 residues. Trimming removed 6 bases from V and 6 bases from J, with 18 bases in between. Germline CDR1 and CDR2: SGHRS and YFSETQ. CDR3 region: CASTKMGGVAEAFF. CDR3 in DNA: TGCGCCAGCACCAAGATGGGGGGAGTCGCTGAAGCTTTCTTT. The full variable domain, its missing parts supplied by reference TRBV5-1 and TRBJ1-1, is KAGVTQTPRYLIKTRGQQVTLSCSPISGHRSVSWYQQTPGQGLQFLFEYFSETQRNKGNFPGRFSGRQFSNSRSEMNVSTLELGDSALYLCASTKMGGVAEAFFGQGTRLTVV.

This clonotype was observed a handful of times. The CDR3 is CASSPPGQGTTEAFF. CDR3 coding DNA: TGTGCCAGCTCACCACCTGGACAGGGAACAACTGAAGCTTTCTTT. The J gene is TRBJ1-1, the V gene TRBV18; 8 bases line up with TRBD1. Per germline, CDR1 KGHSH and CDR2 LQKENI. The CDR3 runs 15 residues. The trim removed 0 bases at V and 5 bases at J, leaving 5 bases unmatched.

Many counts were recorded for this clonotype. The rearrangement links TRBV5-1 to TRBJ2-1; D unclear. V gave up 8 bases and J gave up 3 bases, with 15 bases separating them. The CDR3 runs to 14 residues. Germline loops: CDR1 SGHRS, CDR2 YFSETQ. The CDR3 DNA is TGCGCCAGTCCTGACCCGTCCCTCTACAATGAGCAGTTCTTC. Amino acids: CASPDPSLYNEQFF.

The gene calls are TRBV12-3 or TRBV12-4 and TRBJ1-2; tentatively, D is TRBD1 (5 bases). The CDR3 sequence is 13 residues long. V lost 6 bases to trimming and J lost 5 bases, with 13 bases between them. For the CDR3, the DNA is TGTGCCAGCAGACGACAAAGACAGTATGGCTACACCTTC. This translates into CASRRQRQYGYTF.